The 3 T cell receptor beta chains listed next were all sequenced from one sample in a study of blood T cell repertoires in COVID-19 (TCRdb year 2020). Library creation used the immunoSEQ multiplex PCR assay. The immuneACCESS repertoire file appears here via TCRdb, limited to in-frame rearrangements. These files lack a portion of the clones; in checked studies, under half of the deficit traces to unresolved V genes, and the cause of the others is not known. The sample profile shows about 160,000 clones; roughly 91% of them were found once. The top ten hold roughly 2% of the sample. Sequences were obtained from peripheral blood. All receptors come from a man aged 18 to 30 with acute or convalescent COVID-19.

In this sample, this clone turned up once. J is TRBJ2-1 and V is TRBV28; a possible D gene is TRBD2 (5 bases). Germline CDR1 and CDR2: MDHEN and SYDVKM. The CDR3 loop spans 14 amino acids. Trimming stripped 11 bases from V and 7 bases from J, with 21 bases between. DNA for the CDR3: TGTGCCGGCACCTTAGAGGGCGTAATAAATGAGCAGTTCTTC. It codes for CAGTLEGVINEQFF.

The DNA of the CDR3 is TGCGCCAGCAGCCAAGAGGATGACGGGTACTATGGCTACACCTTC. It is translated as CASSQEDDGYYGYTF. The chain links TRBV4-1 to TRBJ1-2; D is ambiguous. CDR1 and CDR2 (germline): MGHRA, YSYEKL. Deletions cut 0 bases from V and 3 bases from J, with 11 bases between. This CDR3 spans 15 amino acids.

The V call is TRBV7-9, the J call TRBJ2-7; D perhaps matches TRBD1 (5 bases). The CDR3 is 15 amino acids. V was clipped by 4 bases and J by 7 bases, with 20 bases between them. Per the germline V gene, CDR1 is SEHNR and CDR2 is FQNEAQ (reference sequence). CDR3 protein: CASSSYDSSSGEQYF. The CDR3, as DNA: TGTGCCAGCAGCTCCTACGACAGCTCGTCAGGGGAGCAGTACTTC.